The 30 T cell receptor beta chains given below trace back to one sample, sequenced in a study of T cell repertoires in cytomegalovirus infection (dated by TCRdb to about 2019). Sequencing took place on an Illumina HiSeq 1500. TCRdb reran the public reads through fastp at Q25 and MiXCR, keeping productive beta chains. A single entry per CDR3 protein holds the most common genes and DNA from its merged rows. In this sample the table shows approximately 700,000 distinct CDR3 sequences, roughly a third of which occur a single time. The ten most abundant clones make up about 2.8% of the sample. Sequenced material: PBMCs. The source is a human donor in good health (CMV status not recorded). Some clones in this sample may be carry-over from other donors' samples.

The J gene is TRBJ2-7, the V gene TRBV28; 9 bases line up with TRBD1. Trimming removed 2 bases from V and 3 bases from J; junction bases left unmatched: 11. Germline assignment: CDR1 MDHEN and CDR2 SYDVKM. The CDR3 spans 17 residues. DNA for the CDR3: TGTGCCAGCAGTTTAAAGCTGGGGGGACAGGGCGGCTACGAGCAGTACTTC. This translates into CASSLKLGGQGGYEQYF.

The chain couples TRBV5-8 to TRBJ2-3; 14 bases are a match to TRBD2. This CDR3 is 17 amino acids long. Trimming cost V 3 bases and J 0 bases; bases outside gene matches: 3. Germline CDR1 SGHTS, CDR2 YDEGEE. The CDR3 sequence is CASSSWTSGGSTDTQYF. CDR3 sequence (DNA): TGTGCCAGCAGCTCATGGACTAGCGGGGGGAGCACAGATACGCAGTATTTT.

The table lists this clonotype with a count of one. The rearrangement links TRBV27 to TRBJ2-7; 10 nucleotides match TRBD2. The germline V gene encodes CDR1 MNHEY and CDR2 SMNVEV (reference sequence). Trimming at V came to 5 bases and at J to 4 bases, leaving 8 bases not matched to a gene. This CDR3 is built from 15 residues. In DNA form, the CDR3 reads TGTGCCAGCAGTCCCACTAGCGGGATTAGGTACGAGCAGTACTTC. Translating gives CASSPTSGIRYEQYF.

At least ten counts were recorded for this clonotype. CDR3 DNA sequence: TGTGCCAGCAGCTTAGAGGCAGAAACCACAGATACGCAGTATTTT. It yields the protein CASSLEAETTDTQYF. The chain joins TRBV7-6 to TRBJ2-3; D is uncertain. The V gene's germline CDR1 is SGHVS and CDR2 FNYEAQ. This CDR3 has 15 amino acids. V was shortened by 1 base and J by 2 bases, with 10 bases between the two germline ends.

In this sample, this clonotype turned up many times. The J gene is TRBJ1-2, the V gene TRBV7-2; weak D call: TRBD1 (6 bases). The V end was cut by 5 bases, the J end by 4 bases, with 23 bases between. The CDR3 is 17 amino acids. In germline, CDR1 is SGHTA, CDR2 FQGNSA. As DNA, the CDR3 is TGTGCCAGCAGCCCTGACAGGAGCCAGGGACCAATCTATGGCTACACCTTC. The encoded protein is CASSPDRSQGPIYGYTF.

The chain uses TRBV12-3 or TRBV12-4 and TRBJ2-2; D perhaps matches TRBD1 (6 bases). The CDR3 loop spans 14 amino acids. Trimming stripped 2 bases from V and 3 bases from J, with 7 bases between. CDR3 sequence (DNA): TGTGCCAGCAGTTTAACAGGGCACACCGGGGAGCTGTTTTTT. It specifies CASSLTGHTGELFF.

This clonotype appeared a few times. The chain has TRBV29-1 and TRBJ2-3, with D perhaps TRBD1 (6 bases). The V end lost 5 bases, the J end lost 2 bases, and 11 bases lay between the germline ends. CDR1 is SQVTM, CDR2 ANQGSEA, per germline. The CDR3 extends over 13 amino acids. This CDR3 is CSVYRAPTDTQYF. CDR3 nucleotide sequence: TGCAGCGTTTACAGGGCCCCCACAGATACGCAGTATTTT.

J is TRBJ1-1 and V is TRBV27; 8 bases match TRBD1. The CDR3 runs to 14 residues. Germline CDR1 reads MNHEY; CDR2 reads SMNVEV (reference sequence). Trimming at V came to 8 bases and at J to 2 bases, leaving 7 bases not matched to a gene. The CDR3 region has the DNA TGTGCCAGCGTCGACAGGGGAACCAACACTGAAGCTTTCTTT. Translating it yields CASVDRGTNTEAFF.

This clonotype was observed a handful of times. This rearrangement joins TRBV29-1 to TRBJ1-2, with TRBD1 matching over 8 bases. V dropped 5 bases and J dropped 4; count of bases not matched to a gene: 9. CDR3 length equals 14 residues. The germline CDR1 and CDR2 sequences are SQVTM and ANQGSEA. CDR3 amino acids: CSVSGATGGYGYTF. In DNA form, the CDR3 reads TGCAGCGTTTCCGGTGCTACAGGGGGCTATGGCTACACCTTC.

The chain links TRBV19 to TRBJ2-5; 7 bases fit TRBD1. The germline gives CDR1 LNHDA, CDR2 SQIVND (reference sequence). V shed 5 bases and J 2 bases; nucleotides not matched to a gene: 8. This CDR3 region has 15 residues. CDR3 residues: CASSPDRITQETQYF. As DNA, the CDR3 is TGTGCCAGTAGTCCGGACAGGATAACTCAAGAGACCCAGTACTTC.

CDR3 DNA: TGCGCCAGCAGCCAAGAGGGAAGGGCCTCCTACGAGCAGTACTTC. Residues: CASSQEGRASYEQYF. The gene calls are TRBV4-1 and TRBJ2-7; D remains unclear. CDR1 and CDR2 (germline): MGHRA, YSYEKL. Trimming left V 0 bases short and J 0 bases short, with 9 bases between. CDR3 length: 15 residues.

This clonotype was found a few times. The genes are TRBV28 and TRBJ1-1, with a weak D call TRBD1 (5 bases). The CDR3 is 12 residues long. CDR1 MDHEN and CDR2 SYDVKM come from the germline V gene. With 6 bases removed from V and 9 bases from J, the gap between germline ends came to 14 bases. The DNA of the CDR3 is TGTGCCAGCAGGGGGCCCGGCCAGCAAGCTTTCTTT. It translates to CASRGPGQQAFF.

This chain connects TRBV5-1 to TRBJ1-2, with 9 bases lining up with TRBD1. The CDR3 has 14 residues. The germline V gene encodes CDR1 SGHRS and CDR2 YFSETQ. V shed 3 bases and J 2 bases; nucleotides not matched to a gene: 2. The CDR3 spells CASSWGTGNYGYTF. DNA of the CDR3: TGCGCCAGCAGCTGGGGGACAGGGAACTATGGCTACACCTTC.

The chain links TRBV10-3 to TRBJ2-1; TRBD2 agrees at 9 bases. Trimming cost V 5 bases and J 10 bases; bases outside gene matches: 15. The CDR3 is made up of 16 amino acids. CDR1 and CDR2 (germline): ENHRY, SYGVKD. CDR3: CAISSSGRSGSGEQFF. The CDR3 DNA is TGTGCCATCAGTTCAAGCGGGAGGAGCGGGAGCGGGGAGCAGTTCTTC.

This clonotype was counted a few times. This sequence joins TRBV11-2 and TRBJ1-1; weak D call: TRBD1 (5 bases). The CDR3 totals 14 residues. Trimming shortened V by 5 bases and J by 6 bases, and 16 bases separated the two germline ends. Germline lookup yields CDR1 SGHAT and CDR2 FQNNGV. CDR3 nucleotide sequence: TGTGCCAGCAGCAGGGAGGGGATTCTCGCTGAAGCTTTCTTT. Protein: CASSREGILAEAFF. Full variable domain (outside the CDR3, taken from reference TRBV11-2 and TRBJ1-1): EAGVAQSPRYKIIEKRQSVAFWCNPISGHATLYWYQQILGQGPKLLIQFQNNGVVDDSQLPKDRFSAERLKGVDSTLKIQPAKLEDSAVYLCASSREGILAEAFFGQGTRLTVV.

This clonotype has just a few counts. The chain recombines TRBV28 with TRBJ1-1; maybe TRBD1 (6 bases). Per the germline V gene, CDR1 is MDHEN and CDR2 is SYDVKM. The length of the CDR3 is 14 residues. Between the trimmed V and J ends, which lost 3 bases and 1 base, there was a span of 9 bases. CDR3 sequence reads: CASSFRGANTEAFF. The CDR3 region has the DNA TGTGCCAGCAGTTTTCGGGGGGCGAACACTGAAGCTTTCTTT.

Ten or more counts support this clonotype. This rearrangement joins TRBV7-6 to TRBJ1-6; TRBD1 might be the D (5 bases). From germline, CDR1 is SGHVS and CDR2 FNYEAQ. The CDR3 is 15 residues long. V was clipped by 3 bases and J by 7 bases, with 13 bases between them. CDR3 region: CASSFTRDFNSPLHF. In nucleotides, the CDR3 is TGTGCCAGCAGCTTTACCCGGGACTTCAATTCACCCCTCCACTTT.

This clonotype was detected a few times. The chain couples TRBV5-8 to TRBJ1-5; a weak D match, TRBD1 (6 bases). This CDR3 has 15 residues. From germline, CDR1 is SGHTS and CDR2 YDEGEE. Deletions cut 2 bases from V and 2 bases from J, with 11 bases between. The CDR3 sequence: CASSFSSGGNQPQHF. DNA of the CDR3: TGTGCCAGCAGCTTTAGTTCAGGGGGCAATCAGCCCCAGCATTTT.

This clonotype was found a few times. The CDR3 bases are TGTGCCAGCAGGGTTTACACCGGGGAGCTGTTTTTT. Its protein product is CASRVYTGELFF. The J gene is TRBJ2-2, the V gene TRBV7-9; D unresolved. The CDR3 runs 12 residues. Trimming cost V 6 bases and J 3 bases, with 5 bases left between them. The germline gives CDR1 SEHNR, CDR2 FQNEAQ (reference sequence).

The chain links TRBV5-8 to TRBJ2-7; D not resolved. The CDR3 length is 11 residues. Per germline, CDR1 SGHTS and CDR2 YDEGEE. V was shortened by 6 bases and J by 3 bases, with 7 bases between the two germline ends. The CDR3 region is CASTLFYEQYF. CDR3 coding DNA: TGTGCCAGCACCCTCTTCTACGAGCAGTACTTC.

This clonotype was found many times. The chain recombines TRBV7-2 with TRBJ1-4; D is unclear. CDR3 length: 14 amino acids. V gave up 3 bases and J gave up 1 base, with 6 bases separating them. Germline V gives CDR1 SGHTA, CDR2 FQGNSA. For the CDR3, the DNA is TGTGCCAGCAGCTTTGACCGAACTAATGAAAAACTGTTTTTT. It is translated as CASSFDRTNEKLFF.

J is TRBJ2-1 and V is TRBV29-1; D gene ambiguous. The germline V gene has CDR1 SQVTM and CDR2 ANQGSEA. Trimming took off 3 bases at V and 10 bases at J, with 7 bases between the two ends. CDR3 length: 10 amino acids. The CDR3 coding sequence is TGCAGCGTTGAGGAAGGGGAGCAGTTCTTC. Residues: CSVEEGEQFF.

This clonotype has only a few counts. CDR3 bases: TGTGCCAGCAGTCGACTAGCGGGAAGGGCGTTCGGGGAGCTGTTTTTT. Its translation is CASSRLAGRAFGELFF. The chain combines TRBV12-3 or TRBV12-4 with TRBJ2-2; 11 positions agree with TRBD2. The trim removed 5 bases at V and 7 bases at J, leaving 9 bases unmatched. The CDR3 is 16 amino acids.

The chain couples TRBV27 to TRBJ2-2, with 8 bases that match TRBD2. J was trimmed by 6 bases and V by 4 bases; bases with no gene match: 7. The CDR3 is made up of 15 amino acids. The germline V gene encodes CDR1 MNHEY and CDR2 SMNVEV (reference sequence). CDR3 loop: CASSSFSGTAGELFF. As DNA, the CDR3 is TGTGCCAGCAGTTCCTTTAGCGGGACCGCCGGGGAGCTGTTTTTT.

This clonotype was seen a few times. This chain connects TRBV19 to TRBJ2-1, with no clear D. Germline lookup yields CDR1 LNHDA and CDR2 SQIVND (reference sequence). CDR3 length equals 14 residues. The V end lost 3 bases, the J end lost 1 base, and 7 bases lay between the germline ends. CDR3 sequence reads: CASSIRVSYNEQFF. The CDR3 DNA sequence: TGTGCCAGTAGTATTCGTGTTTCCTACAATGAGCAGTTCTTC.

Note on this clonotype: An end of the junction does not agree with germline; a read error may underlie this. The gene calls are TRBV13 and TRBJ2-7; perhaps TRBD1 as D (6 bases). The germline V gene encodes CDR1 PRHDT and CDR2 FYEKMQ (reference sequence). CDR3 length equals 14 residues. This CDR3 reads CASSLGQNSYEQYF. The CDR3 DNA reads TGTGCCAGCAGCCTAGGACAGAACTCCTACGAGCAGTACTTC.

This clonotype was found a few times. The rearrangement joins TRBV19 to TRBJ1-6; tentatively, D is TRBD1 (6 bases). V lost 5 bases and J lost 0, with 17 bases in between. Germline-derived CDR1 and CDR2 are LNHDA and SQIVND (reference sequence). The CDR3 has 18 residues. The CDR3 region has the DNA TGTGCCAGTAGTTCTACAGGACAGCTTGGCTCCTATAATTCACCCCTCCACTTT. This sequence encodes CASSSTGQLGSYNSPLHF.

This clonotype was found many times. The chain recombines TRBV7-2 with TRBJ1-5, with no clear D. CDR1 and CDR2 (germline): SGHTA, FQGNSA. V lost 2 bases, J lost 0 bases, and 8 bases lay in between. The CDR3 is made up of 15 amino acids. CDR3 region: CASSLKGYSNQPQHF. As DNA, the CDR3 is TGTGCCAGCAGCTTAAAGGGTTATAGCAATCAGCCCCAGCATTTT. Full variable domain (rest looked up from reference TRBV7-2 and TRBJ1-5): GAGVSQSPSNKVTEKGKDVELRCDPISGHTALYWYRQSLGQGLEFLIYFQGNSAPDKSGLPSDRFSAERTGGSVSTLTIQRTQQEDSAVYLCASSLKGYSNQPQHFGDGTRLSIL.

The chain joins TRBV5-4 to TRBJ2-2, with 9 bases identical to TRBD2. CDR1 is SGHNT, CDR2 YYREEE, per germline (reference sequence). The V segment lost 3 bases and the J segment 8 bases; nucleotides outside the gene matches: 11. This CDR3 comprises 16 residues. CDR3 sequence reads: CASSSRLSGSSGELFF. CDR3 bases: TGTGCCAGCAGCTCCCGACTTAGCGGGAGTAGTGGGGAGCTGTTTTTT.

Remarks on this clonotype: Relative to the germline gene, one junction end is altered; a read error may explain this. This sequence joins TRBV5-3 and TRBJ1-5; D is unclear. TRBV5-3 is noted as an ORF with a role that remains uncertain. The CDR3 has 15 amino acids. The CDR3 DNA reads as TGTGCCAGCAGCTCTACGGGCTCGAGGAATCAGCCCCAGCATTTT. This codes for CASSSTGSRNQPQHF.